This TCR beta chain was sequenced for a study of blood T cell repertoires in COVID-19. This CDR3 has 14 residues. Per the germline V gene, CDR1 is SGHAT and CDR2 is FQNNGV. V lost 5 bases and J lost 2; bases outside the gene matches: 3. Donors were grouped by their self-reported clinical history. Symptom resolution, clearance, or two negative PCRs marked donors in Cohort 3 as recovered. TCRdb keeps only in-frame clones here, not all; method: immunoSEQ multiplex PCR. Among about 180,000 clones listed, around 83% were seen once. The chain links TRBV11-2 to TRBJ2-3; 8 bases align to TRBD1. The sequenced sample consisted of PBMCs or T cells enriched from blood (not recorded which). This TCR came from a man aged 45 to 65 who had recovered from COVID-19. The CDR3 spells CASSRGQVTDTQYF. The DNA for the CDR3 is TGTGCCAGCAGCCGGGGACAGGTCACAGATACGCAGTATTTT. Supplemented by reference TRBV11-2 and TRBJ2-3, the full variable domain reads EAGVAQSPRYKIIEKRQSVAFWCNPISGHATLYWYQQILGQGPKLLIQFQNNGVVDDSQLPKDRFSAERLKGVDSTLKIQPAKLEDSAVYLCASSRGQVTDTQYFGPGTRLTVL.